This is a list of T cell receptor beta chains from one sample in a study of vaccination and CD4 T cells after COVID-19. The antigens for these receptors are not known. In TCRdb, the PCR reads were re-called with MiXCR into one record per CDR3 protein. The sample has around 12,000 distinct CDR3 sequences; approximately 50% are singletons. Sequencing used CD4+ T cells from blood, cultured in vitro. The receptors were gathered from a human donor who had recovered from COVID-19. Each CDR3 is given with its conserved first and last residue. A D gene is named only where the DNA matches it firmly. Some rows mark clone size as missing; the rest say once, few, many or name a class of expanded clone.

D gene	clone size	V gene	J gene	CDR3 protein	CDR3 DNA
.	.	TRBV2	TRBJ2-7	CASSNGALYEQYF	TGTGCCAGCAGTAATGGGGCCCTCTACGAGCAGTACTTC
.	few	TRBV7-2	TRBJ1-5	CASSLVAVSNQPQHF	TGTGCCAGCAGCTTGGTGGCGGTGAGCAATCAGCCCCAGCATTTT
.	.	TRBV15	TRBJ1-6	CATSSHNSPLHF	TGTGCCACCAGCAGTCATAATTCACCCCTCCACTTT
TRBD2	.	TRBV10-3	TRBJ2-3	CAISDRLAGGGDTQYF	TGTGCCATCAGTGATAGACTGGCGGGAGGGGGAGATACGCAGTATTTT
.	.	TRBV30	TRBJ1-1	CAWAGNYQNTEAFF	TGTGCCTGGGCCGGGAACTACCAAAACACTGAAGCTTTCTTT
.	.	TRBV24-1	TRBJ2-2	CATSLDGGYGTGELFF	TGTGCCACCAGCCTGGACGGGGGATATGGCACCGGGGAGCTGTTTTTT
.	few	TRBV15	TRBJ2-5	CATSRVGVKETQYF	TGTGCCACCAGCAGAGTAGGCGTAAAAGAGACCCAGTACTTC
.	few	TRBV20-1	TRBJ1-1	CSARSSVDTEAFF	TGCAGTGCTAGATCCTCGGTGGACACTGAAGCTTTCTTT
.	.	TRBV28	TRBJ2-1	CASSSTRRGYMGYNEQFF	TGTGCCAGCAGTTCCACTAGGAGGGGTTATATGGGTTACAATGAGCAGTTCTTC
TRBD1	few	TRBV20-1	TRBJ1-2	CSTRGRGNYGYTF	TGCAGTACGAGGGGCAGGGGGAACTATGGCTACACCTTC
TRBD1	.	TRBV6-1	TRBJ1-1	CASSPPGQGGTEAFF	TGTGCCAGCAGTCCACCGGGACAGGGAGGTACTGAAGCTTTCTTT
TRBD1	.	TRBV6-1	TRBJ2-3	CASRSRGLTDTQYF	TGTGCCAGCAGATCCAGGGGGCTCACAGATACGCAGTATTTT
.	.	TRBV2	TRBJ1-2	CASSESGQGFGYTF	TGTGCCAGCAGTGAGTCTGGGCAGGGCTTTGGCTACACCTTC
.	.	TRBV7-2	TRBJ2-7	CASSLGDYEQYF	TGTGCCAGCAGCCTAGGTGATTACGAGCAGTACTTC
.	.	TRBV19	TRBJ2-3	CASSIAPFTDTQYF	TGTGCCAGTAGTATAGCGCCGTTCACAGATACGCAGTATTTT
.	.	TRBV2	TRBJ2-7	CASSVLRYEQYF	TGTGCCAGCAGTGTTCTAAGGTACGAGCAGTACTTC
.	once	TRBV12-3/TRBV12-4	TRBJ1-1	CASSFLTGTEAFF	TGTGCCAGCAGTTTTCTTACAGGCACTGAAGCTTTCTTT
TRBD2	.	TRBV5-4	TRBJ2-3	CASSSRAAGVSDTQYF	TGTGCCAGCAGCTCAAGAGCGGCGGGAGTGTCAGATACGCAGTATTTT
.	.	TRBV15	TRBJ2-1	CATSRVQGPHNEQFF	TGTGCCACCAGCAGAGTACAAGGACCCCACAATGAGCAGTTCTTC
.	.	TRBV20-1	TRBJ1-2	CSARDRGAGGYTF	TGCAGTGCTAGAGACCGAGGGGCTGGTGGCTACACCTTC
TRBD2	.	TRBV6-1	TRBJ2-7	CASREEGRTSEQYF	TGTGCCAGTCGGGAAGAGGGACGGACTAGCGAGCAGTACTTC
.	.	TRBV4-1	TRBJ2-5	CASSQDSGETQYF	TGCGCCAGCAGCCAAGATTCAGGGGAGACCCAGTACTTC
.	.	TRBV7-9	TRBJ2-1	CASSLGLLTGTIYNEQFF	TGTGCCAGCAGCTTAGGCCTACTCACCGGGACCATCTACAATGAGCAGTTCTTC
.	few	TRBV7-2	TRBJ1-5	CASSLALKRDSYQPQHF	TGTGCCAGCAGCTTAGCGCTAAAGCGGGACTCATATCAGCCCCAGCATTTT
TRBD2	.	TRBV4-1	TRBJ2-6	CASSQVPRIAGGPYSGANVLTF	TGCGCCAGCAGCCAAGTCCCGCGTATAGCGGGAGGGCCCTACTCTGGGGCCAACGTCCTGACTTTC
.	.	TRBV19	TRBJ1-5	CASSMTDYSNQPQHF	TGTGCCAGTAGTATGACAGACTATAGCAATCAGCCCCAGCATTTT
TRBD2	.	TRBV5-1	TRBJ2-1	CASSLAGGTYNEQFF	TGCGCCAGCAGTCTAGCGGGAGGCACCTACAATGAGCAGTTCTTC
.	few	TRBV27	TRBJ2-3	CASSLGPGGTDTQYF	TGTGCCAGCAGTTTAGGACCAGGGGGCACAGATACGCAGTATTTT
.	.	TRBV18	TRBJ2-2	CASCMGPNTGELFF	TGTGCCAGCTGTATGGGCCCGAACACCGGGGAGCTGTTTTTT
.	.	TRBV11-3	TRBJ2-1	CASSLGDSFRFF	TGTGCCAGCAGCTTGGGTGATTCCTTTCGGTTCTTC
TRBD1	few	TRBV20-1	TRBJ2-7	CSARDRVRYEQYF	TGCAGTGCTAGGGACAGGGTCCGCTACGAGCAGTACTTC
TRBD1	.	TRBV6-5	TRBJ2-3	CASSWGARDRNTDTQYF	TGTGCCAGCAGTTGGGGGGCGCGGGACAGGAACACAGATACGCAGTATTTT
.	few	TRBV6-1	TRBJ2-1	CASLNPGFYNEQFF	TGTGCCAGCCTCAACCCTGGGTTCTACAATGAGCAGTTCTTC
TRBD1	.	TRBV6-2/TRBV6-3	TRBJ1-2	CATSQGAYGYTF	TGTGCCACTTCACAGGGGGCCTATGGCTACACCTTC
.	medium-sized	TRBV24-1	TRBJ1-2	CATTGWGRPRRGYTF	TGTGCCACCACTGGTTGGGGACGGCCCAGGCGTGGCTACACCTTC
.	.	TRBV20-1	TRBJ1-2	CSASYSYYGYTF	TGCAGTGCTAGTTATAGCTACTATGGCTACACCTTC
.	.	TRBV28	TRBJ1-2	CASSKTVPGGYTF	TGTGCCAGCAGTAAGACCGTCCCGGGCGGCTACACCTTC
TRBD2	.	TRBV4-2	TRBJ2-1	CASSQDPAGTRPYNEQFF	TGTGCCAGCAGCCAAGATCCAGCGGGAACTAGGCCCTACAATGAGCAGTTCTTC
TRBD1	.	TRBV28	TRBJ2-5	CASSSTGLETQYF	TGTGCCAGCAGTTCGACAGGGTTGGAGACCCAGTACTTC
.	few	TRBV6-1	TRBJ1-6	CASTPHSSYNSPLHF	TGTGCCAGCACTCCCCATAGCTCCTATAATTCACCCCTCCACTTT
TRBD2	few	TRBV6-5	TRBJ2-2	CASSYTRTSGSRTGELFF	TGTGCCAGCAGTTACACCAGGACTAGCGGGAGTCGTACCGGGGAGCTGTTTTTT